This TCR beta chain emerged from a study of blood T cell repertoires in COVID-19. V lost 3 bases and J lost 4, with 15 bases in between. The CDR3 loop spans 15 amino acids. CDR1 and CDR2 (germline): MGHRA, YSYEKL. Repertoires were generated with immunoSEQ multiplex PCR, while TCRdb's copy carries only in-frame clones and drops some. The table records approximately 300,000 clones, approximately 86% of them present only once. The sequenced sample consisted of peripheral blood. The V call is TRBV4-1, the J call TRBJ1-2; D gene ambiguous. The clonotype comes from a woman between 45 and 65 years old with active or convalescent COVID-19. The CDR3 DNA reads as TGCGCCAGCAGCCAGTTGGATTCGGGAATCTATGGCTACACCTTC. Encoded protein: CASSQLDSGIYGYTF.